The source of this TCR beta chain is a study of regulatory T cells in long-lasting Graves disease. Arm-PCR with iRepertoire HTBI primers amplified the CDR3 regions for these TCR beta libraries. TCRdb re-derived calls from the multiplex PCR reads in MiXCR, one entry per CDR3 protein. Seen here are 350,000 to 550,000 distinct CDR3 sequences, roughly 15% observed once, and the top ten hold 20% to 25%. Time point here: newly diagnosed GD, antithyroid drugs for less than 3 months. PBMC RNA served as the TCR library source. A volume of approximately 9.8 milliliters of peripheral blood was collected in EDTA tubes. This clonotype has a count of ten or more. This sample was shared with a second study, whose subject was T cells in Graves' hyperthyroidism and ophthalmopathy. This second study notes: The study excluded patients with uncontrolled infection, other autoimmune disease, pregnancy or lactation. Clinical symptoms, serum thyroxine and TRAb, thyroid ultrasound and orbital computed tomography were used for the diagnoses.

The receptor comes from a woman in her late teens or twenties with Graves disease. Sequencing used peripheral blood mononuclear cells (PBMCs), obtained at new diagnosis, from a patient treated with antithyroid drugs.

The CDR3 here is CASSRWDSLEQYF. DNA for the CDR3: TGTGCCAGCAGCCGGTGGGACAGTCTCGAGCAGTACTTC. V and J are TRBV7-9 and TRBJ2-7; 7 bases agree with TRBD1. The V and J ends lost 5 bases and 6 bases, in that order; junction bases with no gene match: 7. The length of the CDR3 is 13 residues. Germline assignment: CDR1 SEHNR and CDR2 FQNEAQ (reference sequence). Supplemented by reference TRBV7-9 and TRBJ2-7, the full variable domain reads DTGVSQNPRHKITKRGQNVTFRCDPISEHNRLYWYRQTLGQGPEFLTYFQNEAQLEKSRLLSDRFSAERPKGSFSTLEIQRTEQGDSAMYLCASSRWDSLEQYFGPGTRLTVT.